The entry below describes one T cell receptor (beta chain). This sample was taken from a study of blood T cell repertoires in COVID-19. Germline V gene data show CDR1 as SGHNT and CDR2 as YENEEA. This CDR3 region has 13 residues. The V end was cut by 4 bases, the J end by 5 bases, with 12 bases between. Produced via immunoSEQ multiplex PCR; TCRdb's table is partial and in-frame only. The sample lists fewer than 90,000 clones; roughly 80% were seen once. Sequencing input: peripheral blood. The rearrangement links TRBV11-3 to TRBJ2-7, with a tentative D call TRBD2 (6 bases). The origin of this receptor is a woman at least 80 years old with acute or convalescent COVID-19. CDR3 region: CASSSRLENEQYF. CDR3 coding DNA: TGTGCCAGCAGCTCGCGACTAGAAAACGAGCAGTACTTC.